The present T cell receptor (beta chain) was sequenced within a study of blood T cell repertoires in COVID-19. Trimming left V 4 bases short and J 4 bases short, with 5 bases between. Germline CDR1 and CDR2: SQVTM and ANQGSEA. The CDR3 consists of 10 residues. The protocol was immunoSEQ multiplex PCR, while the TCRdb copy is restricted to in-frame clones and leaves out a portion. The sample shows 150,000 to 200,000 clones, about 92% of them seen only once. Material: peripheral blood. The rearrangement joins TRBV29-1 to TRBJ2-7; D gene ambiguous. This sequence originates from a man between 60 and 75 years old with active or convalescent COVID-19. For the CDR3, the DNA is TGCAGCGTTGCGGAGTACGAGCAGTACTTC. Its protein product is CSVAEYEQYF.